The sequence of this TCR beta chain was determined in a study of siplizumab effects on memory and regulatory T cells. TCRdb keeps only in-frame clones here, not all; method: immunoSEQ multiplex PCR. This sample has 87,000 or so clones, with nearly 95% found just once. There are 15 residues in the CDR3. The V gene's germline CDR1 is SGHNT and CDR2 YYREEE (reference sequence). V lost 4 bases to trimming and J lost 7 bases; unmatched junction nucleotides: 10. Sequencing input: non-Treg CD4+ T cells sorted from blood. The V and J genes are TRBV5-4 and TRBJ1-4; 7 bases map to TRBD1. The source is a human donor in good health. The CDR3 loop is CASSRETGKVEKLFF. CDR3 coding DNA: TGTGCCAGCAGCAGGGAGACAGGGAAGGTTGAAAAACTGTTTTTT.